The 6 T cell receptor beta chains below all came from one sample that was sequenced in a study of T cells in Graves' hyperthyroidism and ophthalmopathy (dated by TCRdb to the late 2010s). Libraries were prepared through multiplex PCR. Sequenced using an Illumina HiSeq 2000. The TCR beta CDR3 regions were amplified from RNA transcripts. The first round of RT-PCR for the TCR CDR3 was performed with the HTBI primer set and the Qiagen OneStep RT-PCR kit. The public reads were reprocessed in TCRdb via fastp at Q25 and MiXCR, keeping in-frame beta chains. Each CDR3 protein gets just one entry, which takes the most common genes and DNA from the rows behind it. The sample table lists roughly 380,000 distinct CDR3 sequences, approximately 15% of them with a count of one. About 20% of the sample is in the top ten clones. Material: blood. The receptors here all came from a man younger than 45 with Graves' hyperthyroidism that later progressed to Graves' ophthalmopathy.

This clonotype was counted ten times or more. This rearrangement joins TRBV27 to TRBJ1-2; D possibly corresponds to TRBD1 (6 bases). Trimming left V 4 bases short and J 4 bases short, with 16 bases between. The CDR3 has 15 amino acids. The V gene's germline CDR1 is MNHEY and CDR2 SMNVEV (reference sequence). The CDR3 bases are TGTGCCAGCAGTTCTTACACAGGGCCCTCCTATGGCTACACCTTC. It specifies CASSSYTGPSYGYTF.

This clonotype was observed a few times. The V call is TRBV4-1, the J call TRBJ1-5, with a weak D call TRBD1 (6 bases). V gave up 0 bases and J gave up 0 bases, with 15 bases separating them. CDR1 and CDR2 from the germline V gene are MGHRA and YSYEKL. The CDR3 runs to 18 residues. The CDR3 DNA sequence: TGCGCCAGCAGCCAAGAAATCGGGACAAGCTATAGCAATCAGCCCCAGCATTTT. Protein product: CASSQEIGTSYSNQPQHF.

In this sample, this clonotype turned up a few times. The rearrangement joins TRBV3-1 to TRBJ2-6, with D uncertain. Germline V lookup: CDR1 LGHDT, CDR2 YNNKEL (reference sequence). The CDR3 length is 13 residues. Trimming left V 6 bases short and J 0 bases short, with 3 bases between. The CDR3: CASSHSGANVLTF. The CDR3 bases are TGTGCCAGCAGTCACTCTGGGGCCAACGTCCTGACTTTC.

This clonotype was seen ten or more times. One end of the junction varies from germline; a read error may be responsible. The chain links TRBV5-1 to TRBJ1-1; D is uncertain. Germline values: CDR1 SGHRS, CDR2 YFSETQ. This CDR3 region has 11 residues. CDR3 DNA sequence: TGTGCCAGCAGCCAAAACACTGAAGCTTTCTTT. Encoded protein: CASSQNTEAFF.

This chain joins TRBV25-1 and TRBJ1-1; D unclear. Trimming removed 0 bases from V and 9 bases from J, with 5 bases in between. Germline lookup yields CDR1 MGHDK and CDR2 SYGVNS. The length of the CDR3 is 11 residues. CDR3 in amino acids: CASSEYDKAFF. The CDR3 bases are TGTGCCAGCAGTGAATATGATAAAGCTTTCTTT.

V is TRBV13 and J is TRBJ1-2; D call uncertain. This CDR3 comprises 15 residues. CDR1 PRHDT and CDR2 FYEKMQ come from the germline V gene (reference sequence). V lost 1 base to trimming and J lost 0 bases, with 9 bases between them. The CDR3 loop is CASSLVSPANYGYTF. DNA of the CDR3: TGTGCCAGCAGCTTAGTGTCACCTGCTAACTATGGCTACACCTTC.